Shown below are 15 T cell receptor beta chains from a single sample sequenced in a study of post-analysis software for immune sequencing data. The study's findings and limits: Elevated frequency relative to controls characterized 4 or 5 TRBV segments in patients, TRBV5-6, TRBV5-1 and TRBV20-1 among them.

For these receptors, no antigen is known. Built from TCR beta cDNA, the libraries had unique molecular identifiers in them. Via MiXCR, TCRdb re-called the PCR reads, giving one row per CDR3 protein. Of hundreds of thousands of distinct CDR3 sequences listed, roughly 27% are singletons. The sequenced sample was blood. All receptors come from a girl aged 5 to 17 with multiple sclerosis.

This clonotype was picked up many times. The chain has TRBV29-1 and TRBJ2-5, with D unclear. Germline-derived CDR1 and CDR2 are SQVTM and ANQGSEA. The germline V and J ends were trimmed by 6 bases and 11 bases, with 16 bases remaining between them. This CDR3 spans 11 amino acids. The CDR3 region has the DNA TGCAGCGTCCTGGACCTAGTAGAGCAGTACTTC. This translates into CSVLDLVEQYF.

This chain links TRBV5-1 with TRBJ1-2; the D is unclear. Germline assignment: CDR1 SGHRS and CDR2 YFSETQ. This CDR3 comprises 14 residues. V lost 4 bases, J lost 4 bases, and 14 bases lay in between. The CDR3 region has the DNA TGCGCCAGCAGCGCACCGAACAAGCTCTATGGCTACACCTTC. As protein: CASSAPNKLYGYTF.

The genes are TRBV7-2 and TRBJ1-2, with D maybe TRBD1 (5 bases). Looked up from germline, CDR1 is SGHTA and CDR2 is FQGNSA. Trimming removed 4 bases from V and 6 bases from J, with 15 bases in between. This CDR3 comprises 14 residues. CDR3 nucleotide sequence: TGTGCCAGCAGCTCTAGCCGCGGGACTAATGGCTACACCTTC. Its protein product is CASSSSRGTNGYTF.

The J gene is TRBJ2-5, the V gene TRBV6-2 or TRBV6-3, with TRBD2 matching 9 bases. The germline CDR1 and CDR2 sequences are MNHEY and SVGEGT. J was trimmed by 5 bases and V by 8 bases; bases with no gene match: 12. CDR3 length equals 15 residues. CDR3 DNA sequence: TGTGCCAGCTCCCCGACGGGGCTAGCGGGGGAGACCCAGTACTTC. It translates to CASSPTGLAGETQYF.

This clonotype came up once. J is TRBJ2-7 and V is TRBV27; D perhaps matches TRBD1 (5 bases). CDR3 size: 14 residues. CDR1 is MNHEY, CDR2 SMNVEV, per germline (reference sequence). Trimming removed 3 bases at V and 7 bases at J, with 16 bases between. The CDR3 region is CASSFLLTDNEQYF. The DNA of the CDR3 is TGTGCCAGCAGTTTTCTACTTACGGACAATGAGCAGTACTTC.

As for this clonotype: One base away lies a much larger clone, so this may be a sequencing read error. The V and J genes are TRBV6-4 and TRBJ2-5, with 16 bases fitting TRBD2. The better agreement between TRBJ2-1 and the DNA end casts doubt on the J call. Per the germline V gene, CDR1 is MRHNA and CDR2 is SNTAGT. The CDR3 sequence is 14 residues long. CDR3 sequence: CASRGLAGGNEQFF. CDR3 bases: TGTGCCAGCAGGGGACTAGCGGGGGGGAATGAGCAGTTCTTC.

This clonotype was seen a few times. This chain uses TRBV14 with TRBJ2-3; no clear D. From germline, CDR1 is SGHDN and CDR2 FVKESK. V shed 2 bases and J shed 2 bases, with 11 bases lying between them. This CDR3 has 15 amino acids. CDR3 nucleotide sequence: TGTGCCAGCAGCCAAACTTCGGCTACCACAGATACGCAGTATTTT. This codes for CASSQTSATTDTQYF.

The chain uses TRBV7-9 and TRBJ2-5; TRBD1 matches at 9 bases. Trimming removed 3 bases from V and 1 base from J; junction bases left unmatched: 6. This CDR3 has 16 residues. CDR1 is SEHNR and CDR2 is FQNEAQ in the germline V gene (reference sequence). CDR3 bases: TGTGCCAGCAGCTTCGGGACAGGGCCCTCCCAAGAGACCCAGTACTTC. This gives the protein CASSFGTGPSQETQYF.

This clonotype was counted only a few times. The genes are TRBV29-1 and TRBJ2-7, with 11 nucleotides matching TRBD2. The CDR3 has 16 residues. V lost 4 bases, J lost 3 bases, and 11 bases stayed unmatched. The germline V gene has CDR1 SQVTM and CDR2 ANQGSEA. The CDR3 loop reads CSVAKGVGTSGYEQYF. The CDR3 nucleotides are TGCAGCGTTGCAAAAGGGGTGGGGACTAGCGGCTACGAGCAGTACTTC.

In its sample, this clonotype was seen a few times. The gene calls are TRBV10-3 and TRBJ2-5; D is possibly TRBD2 (5 bases). V was shortened by 3 bases and J by 2 bases, with 7 bases between the two germline ends. Germline assignment: CDR1 ENHRY and CDR2 SYGVKD. The CDR3 length is 13 residues. CDR3 DNA sequence: TGTGCCATCAGTGATCGGGAACAAGAGACCCAGTACTTC. Protein: CAISDREQETQYF.

This clonotype came up a few times. The chain uses TRBV5-5 and TRBJ2-1; D is unresolved. This CDR3 spans 16 amino acids. Trimming shortened V by 0 bases and J by 2 bases, and 12 bases separated the two germline ends. CDR1 and CDR2 from the germline V gene are SGHKS and YYEKEE (reference sequence). CDR3 sequence: CASSLGFRRTYNEQFF. For the CDR3, the DNA is TGTGCCAGCAGCTTGGGTTTCAGAAGAACCTACAATGAGCAGTTCTTC.

V and J are TRBV7-2 and TRBJ1-2; D gene unclear. The CDR3 is made up of 11 amino acids. Germline V gene sequence: CDR1 SGHTA, CDR2 FQGNSA. V dropped 5 bases and J dropped 4 bases, with 5 bases sitting between them. CDR3 protein: CASSRTYGYTF. The CDR3, as DNA: TGTGCCAGCAGCCGCACCTATGGCTACACCTTC.

The chain uses TRBV20-1 and TRBJ2-2; TRBD2 aligns across 8 bases. Trimming removed 5 bases from V and 5 bases from J; junction bases left unmatched: 10. Germline V gives CDR1 DFQATT, CDR2 SNEGSKA (reference sequence). CDR3 length equals 15 residues. The CDR3 sequence is CSALWRGADTGELFF. DNA of the CDR3: TGCAGTGCTCTCTGGCGGGGGGCGGATACCGGGGAGCTGTTTTTT.

J is TRBJ1-2 and V is TRBV28; TRBD1 agrees at 7 bases. Germline loops: CDR1 MDHEN, CDR2 SYDVKM. The CDR3 spans 13 residues. V shed 6 bases, J shed 7 bases, and the junction held 8 bases outside the gene matches. The CDR3 loop reads CASRPTGLSGYTF. CDR3 nucleotide sequence: TGTGCCAGCAGGCCGACAGGGTTGAGTGGCTACACCTTC.

In its sample, this clonotype was seen a few times. The chain is built from TRBV12-3 or TRBV12-4 and TRBJ1-6; TRBD1 matches 11 bases. The CDR3 has 15 amino acids. Germline trimming cut 6 bases from V and 7 bases from J; bases unmatched to any gene: 5. This CDR3 is CASSGQGAGNSPLHF. The CDR3 DNA sequence: TGTGCCAGCAGCGGACAGGGGGCTGGGAATTCACCCCTCCACTTT.